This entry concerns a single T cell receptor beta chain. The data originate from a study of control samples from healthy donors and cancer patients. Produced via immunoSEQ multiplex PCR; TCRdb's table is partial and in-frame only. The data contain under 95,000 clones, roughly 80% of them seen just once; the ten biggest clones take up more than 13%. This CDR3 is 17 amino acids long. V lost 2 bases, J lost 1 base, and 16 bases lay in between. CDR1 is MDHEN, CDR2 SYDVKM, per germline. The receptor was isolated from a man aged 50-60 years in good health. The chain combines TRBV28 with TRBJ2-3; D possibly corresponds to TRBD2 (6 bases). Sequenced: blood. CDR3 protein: CASSLSLVSGGTDTQYF. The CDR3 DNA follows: TGTGCCAGCAGTTTAAGTTTGGTCTCGGGAGGCACAGATACGCAGTATTTT.